What follows are 3 T cell receptor beta chains derived from one specimen sequenced in a study of blood T cell repertoires in COVID-19. Sequenced by immunoSEQ multiplex PCR; TCRdb stores in-frame clones only, minus some. The sample holds over 200,000 clones, around 85% seen once. The source material was peripheral blood. These receptors all stem from a man aged 35 to 55 with acute or convalescent COVID-19.

The gene calls are TRBV11-2 and TRBJ1-2; D possibly corresponds to TRBD1 (5 bases). Germline CDR1 and CDR2: SGHAT and FQNNGV. Trimming removed 5 bases at V and 3 bases at J, with 16 bases between. The CDR3 is 15 residues long. The CDR3 sequence is CASSLTWAGDYGYTF. The CDR3 coding sequence is TGTGCCAGCAGCCTAACTTGGGCGGGGGACTATGGCTACACCTTC. The entire variable domain, with the rest obtained from reference TRBV11-2 and TRBJ1-2, is as follows: EAGVAQSPRYKIIEKRQSVAFWCNPISGHATLYWYQQILGQGPKLLIQFQNNGVVDDSQLPKDRFSAERLKGVDSTLKIQPAKLEDSAVYLCASSLTWAGDYGYTFGSGTRLTVV.

V usage is TRBV19 and J usage is TRBJ1-1; TRBD1 agrees at 7 bases. From germline, CDR1 is LNHDA and CDR2 SQIVND (reference sequence). This CDR3 spans 14 amino acids. V shed 6 bases, J shed 4 bases, and the junction held 8 bases outside the gene matches. The CDR3 nucleotides read TGTGCCAGTAGGATGACAGGGACAAGCACTGAAGCTTTCTTT. Encoded protein: CASRMTGTSTEAFF. Complete variable domain (other parts from reference TRBV19 and TRBJ1-1): DGGITQSPKYLFRKEGQNVTLSCEQNLNHDAMYWYRQDPGQGLRLIYYSQIVNDFQKGDIAEGYSVSREKKESFPLTVTSAQKNPTAFYLCASRMTGTSTEAFFGQGTRLTVV.

The chain has TRBV3-1 (or the pseudogene TRBV3-2) and TRBJ1-1, with 7 bases identical to TRBD1. Germline CDR1 and CDR2: LGHDT and YNNKEL (reference sequence). The trim removed 0 bases at V and 11 bases at J, leaving 9 bases unmatched. CDR3 length: 14 residues. The DNA of the CDR3 is TGTGCCAGCAGCCAAGAACCAAGGGGGCCGGGGGCTTTCTTT. Encoded protein: CASSQEPRGPGAFF.